This T cell receptor (beta chain) was documented in a study of response to subunit inactivated influenza vaccine. TCRdb fed the RT-PCR reads into MiXCR, producing one record per CDR3 protein. The profile shows roughly 710,000 distinct CDR3 sequences, 14% of them singletons. This CDR3 is 17 amino acids long. V was clipped by 0 bases and J by 1 base; unmatched bases: 9. CDR1 and CDR2 (germline): SGHAT, FQNNGV. This clonotype was recorded a few times. Its specificity is not known. Study results and limitations: It was suggested by the authors that few new T cells are recruited by each seasonal influenza vaccination.

V gene TRBV11-2 combines with J gene TRBJ2-7, with 7 bases aligning to TRBD2. The specimen comprised PBMCs from blood, sampled 14 to 15 days before vaccination. This sequence was found in a man aged 45-60 years who received an inactivated influenza vaccine. In DNA form, the CDR3 reads TGTGCCAGCAGCTTAGAGGGAGGTGCGGGAGTGTCCTACGAGCAGTACTTC. Translated: CASSLEGGAGVSYEQYF.